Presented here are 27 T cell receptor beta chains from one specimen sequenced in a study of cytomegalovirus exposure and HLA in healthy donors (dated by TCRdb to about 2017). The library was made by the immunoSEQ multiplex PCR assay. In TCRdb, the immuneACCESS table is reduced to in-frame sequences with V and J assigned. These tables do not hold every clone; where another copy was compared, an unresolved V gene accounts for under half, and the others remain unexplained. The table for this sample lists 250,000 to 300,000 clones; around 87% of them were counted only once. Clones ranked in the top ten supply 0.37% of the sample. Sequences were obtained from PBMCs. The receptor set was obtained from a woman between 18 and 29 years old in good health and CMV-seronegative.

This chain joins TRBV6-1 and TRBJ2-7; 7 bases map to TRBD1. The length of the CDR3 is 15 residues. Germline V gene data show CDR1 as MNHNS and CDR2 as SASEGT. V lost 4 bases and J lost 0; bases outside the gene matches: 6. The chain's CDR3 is CASSVTGASSYEQYV. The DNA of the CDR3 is TGTGCCAGCAGTGTCACAGGGGCCAGCTCCTACGAGCAGTACGTC.

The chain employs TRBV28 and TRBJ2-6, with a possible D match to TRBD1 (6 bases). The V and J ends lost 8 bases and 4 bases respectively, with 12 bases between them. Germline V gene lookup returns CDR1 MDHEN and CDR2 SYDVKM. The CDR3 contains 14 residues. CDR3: CASLTGSGANVLTF. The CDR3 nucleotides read TGTGCCAGCCTAACAGGGTCCGGGGCCAACGTCCTGACTTTC.

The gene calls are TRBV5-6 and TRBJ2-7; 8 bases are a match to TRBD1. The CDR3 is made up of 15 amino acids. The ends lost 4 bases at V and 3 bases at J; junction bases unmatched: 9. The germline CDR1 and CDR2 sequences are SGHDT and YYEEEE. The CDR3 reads CASSPPGTGYYEQYF. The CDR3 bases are TGTGCCAGCAGCCCACCCGGGACAGGATACTACGAGCAGTACTTC.

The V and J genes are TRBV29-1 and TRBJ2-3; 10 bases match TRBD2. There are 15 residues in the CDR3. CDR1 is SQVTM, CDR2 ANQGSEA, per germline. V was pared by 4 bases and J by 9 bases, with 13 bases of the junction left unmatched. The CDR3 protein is CSVVIAGGPAGTQYF. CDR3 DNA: TGCAGCGTTGTAATAGCGGGGGGCCCCGCCGGAACGCAGTATTTT.

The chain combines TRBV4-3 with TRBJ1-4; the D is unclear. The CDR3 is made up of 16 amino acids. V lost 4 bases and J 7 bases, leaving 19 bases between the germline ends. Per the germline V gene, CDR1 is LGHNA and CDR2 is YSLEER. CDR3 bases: TGCGCCAGCAGCCCTTCCCCGGGTCTTCGCGGTGAAAAACTGTTTTTT. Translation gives CASSPSPGLRGEKLFF.

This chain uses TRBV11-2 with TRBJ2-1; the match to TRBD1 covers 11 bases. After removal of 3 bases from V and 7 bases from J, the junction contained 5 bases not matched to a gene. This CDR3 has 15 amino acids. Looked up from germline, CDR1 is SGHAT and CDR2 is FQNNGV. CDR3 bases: TGTGCCAGCAGCTTCGGGACAGGGGGTTGGAATGAGCAGTTCTTC. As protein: CASSFGTGGWNEQFF. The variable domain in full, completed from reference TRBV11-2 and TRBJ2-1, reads EAGVAQSPRYKIIEKRQSVAFWCNPISGHATLYWYQQILGQGPKLLIQFQNNGVVDDSQLPKDRFSAERLKGVDSTLKIQPAKLEDSAVYLCASSFGTGGWNEQFFGPGTRLTVL.

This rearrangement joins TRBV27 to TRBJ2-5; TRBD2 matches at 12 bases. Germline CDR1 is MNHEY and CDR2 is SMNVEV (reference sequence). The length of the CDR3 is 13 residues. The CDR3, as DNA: TGTGTTACTAGCGGGGGGCCCCAGGAGACCCAGTACTTC. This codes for CVTSGGPQETQYF.

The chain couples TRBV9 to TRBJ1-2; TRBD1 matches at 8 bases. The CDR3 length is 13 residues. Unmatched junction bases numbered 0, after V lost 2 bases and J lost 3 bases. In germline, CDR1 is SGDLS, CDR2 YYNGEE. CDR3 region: CASSVTGDYGYTF. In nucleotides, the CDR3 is TGTGCCAGCAGCGTGACAGGGGACTATGGCTACACCTTC.

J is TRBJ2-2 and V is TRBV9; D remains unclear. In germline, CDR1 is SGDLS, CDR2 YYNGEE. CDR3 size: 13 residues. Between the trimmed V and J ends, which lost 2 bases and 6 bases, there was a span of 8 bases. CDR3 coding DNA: TGTGCCAGCAGCGTCCTCGCGTCCGGGGAGCTGTTTTTT. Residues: CASSVLASGELFF. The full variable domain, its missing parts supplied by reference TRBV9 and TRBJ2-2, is DSGVTQTPKHLITATGQRVTLRCSPRSGDLSVYWYQQSLDQGLQFLIQYYNGEERAKGNILERFSAQQFPDLHSELNLSSLELGDSALYFCASSVLASGELFFGEGSRLTVL.

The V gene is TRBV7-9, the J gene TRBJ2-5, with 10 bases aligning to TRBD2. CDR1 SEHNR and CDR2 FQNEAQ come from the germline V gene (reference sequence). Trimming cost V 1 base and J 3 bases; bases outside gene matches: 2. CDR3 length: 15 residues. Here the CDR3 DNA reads TGTGCCAGCAGCTTAGGGCTAGCGGGGGAAGAGACCCAGTACTTC. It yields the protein CASSLGLAGEETQYF. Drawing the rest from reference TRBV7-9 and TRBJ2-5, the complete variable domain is DTGVSQNPRHKITKRGQNVTFRCDPISEHNRLYWYRQTLGQGPEFLTYFQNEAQLEKSRLLSDRFSAERPKGSFSTLEIQRTEQGDSAMYLCASSLGLAGEETQYFGPGTRLLVL.

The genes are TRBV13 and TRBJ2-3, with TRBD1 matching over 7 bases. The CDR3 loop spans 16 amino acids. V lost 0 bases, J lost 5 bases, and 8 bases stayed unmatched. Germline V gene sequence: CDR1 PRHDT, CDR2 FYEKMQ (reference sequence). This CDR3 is CASSLGGGPGGDTQYF. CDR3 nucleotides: TGTGCCAGCAGCTTAGGAGGCGGCCCAGGGGGAGATACGCAGTATTTT.

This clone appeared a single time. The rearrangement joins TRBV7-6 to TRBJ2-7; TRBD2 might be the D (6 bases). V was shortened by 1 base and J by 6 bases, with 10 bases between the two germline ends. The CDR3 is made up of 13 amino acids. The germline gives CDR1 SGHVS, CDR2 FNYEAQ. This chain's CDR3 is CASSLDGGGEQYF. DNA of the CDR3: TGTGCCAGCAGCTTAGACGGGGGAGGCGAGCAGTACTTC.

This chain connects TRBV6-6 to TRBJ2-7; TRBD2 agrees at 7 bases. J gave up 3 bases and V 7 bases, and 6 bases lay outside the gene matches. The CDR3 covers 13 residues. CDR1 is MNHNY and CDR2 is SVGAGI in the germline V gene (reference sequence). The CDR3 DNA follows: TGTGCCAGCACCCCGGGGGGATTCTACGAGCAGTACTTC. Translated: CASTPGGFYEQYF.

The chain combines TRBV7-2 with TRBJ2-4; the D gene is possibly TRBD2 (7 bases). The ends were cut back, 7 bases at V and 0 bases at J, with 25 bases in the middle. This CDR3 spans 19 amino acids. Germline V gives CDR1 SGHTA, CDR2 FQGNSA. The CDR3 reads CASTPSGFFGGLAKNIQYF. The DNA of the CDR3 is TGTGCCAGCACTCCCTCAGGGTTTTTCGGGGGGCTAGCCAAAAACATTCAGTACTTC.

CDR3 sequence (DNA): TGTGCCAGTAGTATAGCGGGCTCTGGGGCCAACGTCCTGACTTTC. Translating gives CASSIAGSGANVLTF. The chain recombines TRBV19 with TRBJ2-6; D is ambiguous. V was trimmed by 1 base and J by 0 bases, leaving 4 bases between them. The germline V gene encodes CDR1 LNHDA and CDR2 SQIVND (reference sequence). This CDR3 is 15 amino acids long.

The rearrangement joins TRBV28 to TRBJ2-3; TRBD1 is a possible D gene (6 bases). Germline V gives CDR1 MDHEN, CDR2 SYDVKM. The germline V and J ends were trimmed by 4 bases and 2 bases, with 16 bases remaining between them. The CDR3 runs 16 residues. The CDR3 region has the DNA TGTGCCAGCAGTTCGCGCGGACAGCGAACCACAGATACGCAGTATTTT. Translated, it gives CASSSRGQRTTDTQYF.

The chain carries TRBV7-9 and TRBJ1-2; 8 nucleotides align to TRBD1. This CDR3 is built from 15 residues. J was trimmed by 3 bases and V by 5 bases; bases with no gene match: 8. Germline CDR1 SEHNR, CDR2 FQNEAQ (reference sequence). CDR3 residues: CASSPESGQDYGYTF. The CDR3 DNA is TGTGCCAGCAGCCCCGAATCGGGACAGGACTATGGCTACACCTTC.

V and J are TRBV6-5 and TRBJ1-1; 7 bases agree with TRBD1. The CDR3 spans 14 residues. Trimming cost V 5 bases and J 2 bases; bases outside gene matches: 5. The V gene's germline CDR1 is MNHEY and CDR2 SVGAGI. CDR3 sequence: CASSQQGLNTEAFF. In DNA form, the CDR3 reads TGTGCCAGCAGTCAACAGGGGCTTAACACTGAAGCTTTCTTT.

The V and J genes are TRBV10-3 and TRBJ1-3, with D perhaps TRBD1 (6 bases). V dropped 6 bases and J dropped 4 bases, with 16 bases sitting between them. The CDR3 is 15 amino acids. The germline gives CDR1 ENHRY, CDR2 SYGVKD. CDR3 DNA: TGTGCCATCAGCCTGGACAGCTCTACCGGAAACACCATATATTTT. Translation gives CAISLDSSTGNTIYF.

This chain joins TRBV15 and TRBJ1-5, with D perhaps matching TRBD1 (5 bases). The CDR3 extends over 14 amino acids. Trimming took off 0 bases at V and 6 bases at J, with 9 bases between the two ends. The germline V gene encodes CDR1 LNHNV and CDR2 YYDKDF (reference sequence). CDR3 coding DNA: TGTGCCACCAGCAGAGATCTGGGGGGTCAGCCCCAGCATTTT. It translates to CATSRDLGGQPQHF.

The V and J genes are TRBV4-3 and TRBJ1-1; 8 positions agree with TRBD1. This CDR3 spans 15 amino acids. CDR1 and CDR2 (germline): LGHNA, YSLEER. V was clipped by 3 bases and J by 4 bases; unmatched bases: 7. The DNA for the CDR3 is TGCGCCAGCAGCCACACGACAGGGGCGAGCACTGAAGCTTTCTTT. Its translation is CASSHTTGASTEAFF.

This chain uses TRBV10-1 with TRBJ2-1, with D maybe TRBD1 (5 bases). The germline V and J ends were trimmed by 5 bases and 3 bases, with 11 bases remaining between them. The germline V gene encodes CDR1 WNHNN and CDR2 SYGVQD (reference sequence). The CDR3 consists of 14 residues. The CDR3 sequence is CASSRQGFYNEQFF. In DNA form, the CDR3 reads TGCGCCAGCAGTCGGCAGGGCTTCTACAATGAGCAGTTCTTC.

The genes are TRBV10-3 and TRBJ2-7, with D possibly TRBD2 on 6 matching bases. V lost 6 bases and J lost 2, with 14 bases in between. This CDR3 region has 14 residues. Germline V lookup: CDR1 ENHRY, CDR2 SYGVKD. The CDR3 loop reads CAISAKREPYEQYF. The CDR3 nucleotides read TGTGCCATCAGCGCGAAACGGGAGCCCTACGAGCAGTACTTC.

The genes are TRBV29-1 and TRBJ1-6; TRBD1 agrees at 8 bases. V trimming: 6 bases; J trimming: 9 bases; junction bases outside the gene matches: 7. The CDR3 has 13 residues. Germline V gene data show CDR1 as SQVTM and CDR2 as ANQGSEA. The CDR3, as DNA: TGCAGCGTGGGACAGGCTTTGGGTTCACCCCTCCACTTT. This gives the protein CSVGQALGSPLHF.

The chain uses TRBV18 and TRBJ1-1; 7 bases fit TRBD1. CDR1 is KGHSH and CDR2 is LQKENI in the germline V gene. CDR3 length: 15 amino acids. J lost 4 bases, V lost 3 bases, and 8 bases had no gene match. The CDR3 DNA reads TGTGCCAGCTCACCGACAGACAGGGTTGGCACTGAAGCTTTCTTT. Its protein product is CASSPTDRVGTEAFF. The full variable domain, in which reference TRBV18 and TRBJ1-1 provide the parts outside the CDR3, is NAGVMQNPRHLVRRRGQEARLRCSPMKGHSHVYWYRQLPEEGLKFMVYLQKENIIDESGMPKERFSAEFPKEGPSILRIQQVVRGDSAAYFCASSPTDRVGTEAFFGQGTRLTVV.

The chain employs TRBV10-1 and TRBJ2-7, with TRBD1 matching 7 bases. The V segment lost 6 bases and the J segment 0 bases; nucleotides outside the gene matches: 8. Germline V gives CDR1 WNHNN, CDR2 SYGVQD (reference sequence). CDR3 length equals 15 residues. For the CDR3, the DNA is TGCGCCAGCAGGGGGGACAGAGTCAGCTCCTACGAGCAGTACTTC. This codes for CASRGDRVSSYEQYF.

The CDR3 DNA follows: TGTGCCAGCAGGGCTAGCGGTATTAGCACAGATACGCAGTATTTT. Protein product: CASRASGISTDTQYF. V usage is TRBV6-1 and J usage is TRBJ2-3; TRBD2 agrees at 7 bases. Unmatched junction bases numbered 6, after V lost 6 bases and J lost 0 bases. Per the germline V gene, CDR1 is MNHNS and CDR2 is SASEGT. CDR3 length: 15 residues.